The 18 T cell receptor beta chains below were found in one sample sequenced in a study of beta chain features in type 1 diabetes. Reverse transcription of all isolated RNA meant that expressed TCRB transcripts were sequenced. Profiling relied on immunoSEQ multiplex PCR, and the TCRdb table lists in-frame clones only, not all of them. Of about 140,000 clones listed, 9% to 10% are singletons. Sequences were obtained from central memory CD4+ T cells from blood. The receptors here all came from a woman aged 40 to 50 in good health.

Only a few counts were recorded for this clone. The chain carries TRBV5-1 and TRBJ1-1; TRBD1 agrees at 8 bases. Trimming removed 4 bases from V and 0 bases from J; junction bases left unmatched: 5. Germline V gene data show CDR1 as SGHRS and CDR2 as YFSETQ. The CDR3 has 15 amino acids. CDR3 coding DNA: TGCGCCAGCAGCATCGAGACAGGGGTGAACACTGAAGCTTTCTTT. It translates to CASSIETGVNTEAFF. Full variable domain (rest looked up from reference TRBV5-1 and TRBJ1-1): KAGVTQTPRYLIKTRGQQVTLSCSPISGHRSVSWYQQTPGQGLQFLFEYFSETQRNKGNFPGRFSGRQFSNSRSEMNVSTLELGDSALYLCASSIETGVNTEAFFGQGTRLTVV.

V is TRBV5-4 and J is TRBJ2-1; no clear D. Trimming stripped 4 bases from V and 1 base from J, with 12 bases between. Germline V gives CDR1 SGHNT, CDR2 YYREEE (reference sequence). The CDR3 is made up of 15 amino acids. The chain's CDR3 is CASSLSRQSYNEQFF. The CDR3, as DNA: TGTGCCAGCAGCCTATCCCGCCAATCCTACAATGAGCAGTTCTTC.

This clone was observed a few times. The chain combines TRBV12-2 with TRBJ2-2; the table names TRBD1, a call not compared with the DNA. TRBV12-2 is recorded as a pseudogene. The CDR3 covers 15 residues. The CDR3 DNA is TGTGCAAGTCGCTTAAGATGGCACAAAGATGGGGAGCTGTTTTTT. Translated: CASRLRWHKDGELFF.

The rearrangement joins TRBV27 to TRBJ2-7; 8 bases match TRBD1. V shed 7 bases, J shed 5 bases, and the junction held 7 bases outside the gene matches. Germline CDR1 and CDR2: MNHEY and SMNVEV (reference sequence). The CDR3 has 13 residues. Here the CDR3 reads CASKTGANDEQYF. As DNA, the CDR3 is TGTGCCAGCAAGACAGGGGCGAACGACGAGCAGTACTTC.

This clone was counted ten times or more. V gene TRBV18 combines with J gene TRBJ1-1; no definite D call. The germline gives CDR1 KGHSH, CDR2 LQKENI. The CDR3 loop spans 14 amino acids. The ends were cut back, 3 bases at V and 0 bases at J, with 8 bases in the middle. Written as DNA, the CDR3 is TGTGCCAGCTCACCCGCAGGTCTGAACACTGAAGCTTTCTTT. Its translation is CASSPAGLNTEAFF.

With respect to this clone: An end of the junction does not agree with germline; a read error may underlie this. The J gene is TRBJ1-5, the V gene TRBV27; 7 bases fit TRBD1. Germline V gene data show CDR1 as MNHEY and CDR2 as SMNVEV (reference sequence). The CDR3 is made up of 14 amino acids. The DNA for the CDR3 is TGTGCCAGCAGGCCCGGGACAGTGAATCTGCCCCAGCATTTT. It translates to CASRPGTVNLPQHF.

This clone turned up a few times. The CDR3 loop reads CASSSGGALYNEQFF. The CDR3 DNA follows: TGTGCCAGCAGCTCTGGGGGGGCCCTCTACAATGAGCAGTTCTTC. The chain recombines TRBV11-3 with TRBJ2-1, with D maybe TRBD2 (7 bases). The CDR3 has 15 amino acids. The germline V and J ends were trimmed by 4 bases and 3 bases, with 13 bases remaining between them. CDR1 and CDR2 (germline): SGHNT, YENEEA.

The chain employs TRBV7-9 and TRBJ1-2; 11 bases map to TRBD1. Trimming took 5 bases from V and 3 from J; bases not matched to a gene: 11. This CDR3 comprises 17 residues. Germline V gene sequence: CDR1 SEHNR, CDR2 FQNEAQ (reference sequence). The CDR3 DNA reads as TGTGCCAGCAGCCCTCGTCCCGGGACAGGGGGGGACTATGGCTACACCTTC. Protein product: CASSPRPGTGGDYGYTF. The full variable domain, with the rest looked up from reference TRBV7-9 and TRBJ1-2, is DTGVSQNPRHKITKRGQNVTFRCDPISEHNRLYWYRQTLGQGPEFLTYFQNEAQLEKSRLLSDRFSAERPKGSFSTLEIQRTEQGDSAMYLCASSPRPGTGGDYGYTFGSGTRLTVV.

This chain links TRBV7-2 with TRBJ1-5; the D is unclear. Germline values: CDR1 SGHTA, CDR2 FQGNSA. The CDR3 has 14 residues. V lost 3 bases and J lost 3, with 9 bases in between. The CDR3 region is CASSLGGANQPQHF. CDR3 coding DNA: TGTGCCAGCAGCTTGGGAGGTGCCAATCAGCCCCAGCATTTT.

The rearrangement links TRBV29-1 to TRBJ2-7; no firm D call. The CDR3 sequence is 11 residues long. The germline V gene encodes CDR1 SQVTM and CDR2 ANQGSEA. The V gene lost 6 bases and the J gene lost 2 bases, with 8 bases spanning the gap. CDR3: CSVRVTYEQYF. CDR3 coding DNA: TGCAGCGTCCGGGTGACCTACGAGCAGTACTTC.

The chain uses TRBV6-5 and TRBJ2-5; 7 nucleotides match TRBD1. The V segment lost 6 bases and the J segment 3 bases; nucleotides outside the gene matches: 7. The CDR3 has 14 amino acids. Looked up from germline, CDR1 is MNHEY and CDR2 is SVGAGI. CDR3 loop: CASRQGQPKETQYF. In DNA form, the CDR3 reads TGTGCCAGCAGACAGGGACAGCCCAAAGAGACCCAGTACTTC.

This clone was picked up a small number of times. The chain joins TRBV15 to TRBJ1-2; D is unclear. The V and J ends lost 0 bases and 6 bases respectively, with 8 bases between them. This CDR3 is built from 13 residues. The germline gives CDR1 LNHNV, CDR2 YYDKDF (reference sequence). The CDR3 nucleotides read TGTGCCACCAGCAGAGATACGGGGAATGGCTACACCTTC. Its protein product is CATSRDTGNGYTF.

This clone appeared a few times. The CDR3 is CASSSPTGFSGANVLTF. In DNA, the CDR3 is TGTGCCAGCAGCTCCCCGACAGGATTTTCTGGGGCCAACGTCCTGACTTTC. V gene TRBV21-1 combines with J gene TRBJ2-6; no check of the table's D call, TRBD1, against the DNA was made. TRBV21-1 is classified as a pseudogene. The CDR3 sequence is 17 residues long.

The chain combines TRBV5-1 with TRBJ2-1, with 14 positions matching TRBD2. CDR3 size: 18 residues. Germline V CDR1 and CDR2: SGHRS, YFSETQ. V shed 2 bases and J 5 bases; nucleotides not matched to a gene: 9. The CDR3 spells CASSFFTGTSGGHNEQFF. CDR3 nucleotide sequence: TGCGCCAGCAGCTTCTTTACCGGGACTAGCGGGGGCCACAATGAGCAGTTCTTC.

This clone appeared many times. The rearrangement links TRBV7-2 to TRBJ1-3; D not resolved. The germline V gene has CDR1 SGHTA and CDR2 FQGNSA. This CDR3 is built from 13 residues. Trimming left V 5 bases short and J 11 bases short, with 16 bases between. DNA of the CDR3: TGTGCCAGCAGCCCCGGACCGGGGTTGGCCATATATTTT. Its translation is CASSPGPGLAIYF.

This clone was seen a handful of times. The chain joins TRBV11-1 to TRBJ2-7; 15 bases are a match to TRBD2. With V trimmed by 5 bases and J by 6 bases, 2 bases remained unmatched. CDR1 SGHAT and CDR2 FQDESV come from the germline V gene (reference sequence). The CDR3 has 14 residues. The CDR3 sequence: CASSLGLAGGEQYF. The CDR3 nucleotides read TGTGCCAGCAGCCTGGGACTAGCGGGGGGCGAGCAGTACTTC.

This clone appeared a few times. This chain connects TRBV2 to TRBJ2-1; tentative D call: TRBD2 (6 bases). The CDR3 spans 14 residues. Germline values: CDR1 SNHLY, CDR2 FYNNEI. The V gene lost 0 bases and the J gene lost 9 bases, with 12 bases spanning the gap. The CDR3: CASSEALGGGEQFF. DNA for the CDR3: TGTGCCAGCAGTGAAGCGCTTGGGGGAGGTGAGCAGTTCTTC.

The V gene is TRBV6-5, the J gene TRBJ2-5; perhaps TRBD1 as D (5 bases). Germline V gene data show CDR1 as MNHEY and CDR2 as SVGAGI. The V end was cut by 2 bases, the J end by 5 bases, with 9 bases between. The CDR3 is made up of 13 amino acids. This CDR3 reads CASSYQTAETQYF. DNA for the CDR3: TGTGCCAGCAGTTACCAGACAGCCGAGACCCAGTACTTC.